Sequencing of this TCR beta chain was carried out in a study of CD8+ T cells in alopecia areata. Notes on the study in general: In scalp and blood, many expanded lesional clones persisted during tofacitinib. Whether baseline CD8+ expansion is linked to response remains uncertain, given a single nonresponder.

Treatment indicated: oral pan-JAK inhibitor, 5-10 mg twice daily. Sampling of alopecia areata patients yielded lesional scalp punch biopsies as well as peripheral blood. Extracted from the samples, RNA was reverse transcribed into cDNA to serve as the sequencing template. Profiled with immunoSEQ multiplex PCR; TCRdb holds only in-frame clones, not every one. The sample gives some 45,000 clones, roughly 90% of which show up once; under 20% is in the top ten. The V gene lost 3 bases and the J gene lost 2 bases, with 8 bases spanning the gap. Germline CDR1 reads PRHDT; CDR2 reads FYEKMQ (reference sequence). CDR3 length: 14 residues. In the case of this clone: Its antigen is currently unknown.

The receptor was derived from a human donor with alopecia areata. The specimen was CD8+ T cells sorted from blood, collected at week 24, from a patient treated with tofacitinib. V usage is TRBV13 and J usage is TRBJ1-5, with D possibly matching TRBD1 (5 bases). The CDR3 DNA is TGTGCCAGCAGCTTGGGACGGCGCAATCAGCCCCAGCATTTT. Translating it yields CASSLGRRNQPQHF.